The 29 T cell receptor beta chains presented below share a single source sample, sequenced in a study of response to subunit inactivated influenza vaccine. MiXCR, run by TCRdb on the RT-PCR reads, gives a single entry per CDR3 protein. The repertoire consists of about 530,000 distinct CDR3 sequences, with roughly 13% occurring once and the leading ten covering under 15%. Sequences were derived from PBMCs from blood, sampled 35 to 45 days after vaccination. The receptors were gathered from a man between 50 and 59 years old who received an inactivated influenza vaccine.

The table lists this clonotype with many counts. The V and J genes are TRBV4-2 and TRBJ2-5; perhaps TRBD2 as D (5 bases). With 1 base removed from V and 3 bases from J, the gap between germline ends came to 12 bases. This CDR3 comprises 15 residues. Germline V gene sequence: CDR1 LGHNA, CDR2 YNFKEQ. The CDR3 nucleotides read TGTGCCAGCAGCCAAGGTGCGGTGAGGGAAGAGACCCAGTACTTC. The encoded protein is CASSQGAVREETQYF.

This clonotype was found many times. Here the CDR3 reads CASSPTSGYNEQFF. DNA of the CDR3: TGTGCCAGCAGTCCGACTAGCGGCTACAATGAGCAGTTCTTC. The chain links TRBV6-1 to TRBJ2-1, with 9 bases lining up with TRBD2. The CDR3 loop spans 14 amino acids. The germline gives CDR1 MNHNS, CDR2 SASEGT. Trimming took 5 bases from V and 3 from J; bases not matched to a gene: 2.

The sample holds a few counts of this clonotype. This sequence joins TRBV6-2 or TRBV6-3 and TRBJ1-5; tentatively, D is TRBD1 (6 bases). The ends were cut back, 7 bases at V and 7 bases at J, with 14 bases in the middle. The CDR3 runs to 13 residues. Germline assignment: CDR1 MNHEY and CDR2 SVGEGT. CDR3 nucleotide sequence: TGTGCCAGCAACGCCCCGAGGGGGCAGCCCCAGCATTTT. This encodes CASNAPRGQPQHF.

The chain employs TRBV20-1 and TRBJ2-2; no reliable D call. Germline CDR1 reads DFQATT; CDR2 reads SNEGSKA (reference sequence). V dropped 3 bases and J dropped 4 bases, with 6 bases sitting between them. This CDR3 region has 12 residues. For the CDR3, the DNA is TGCAGTGCTAGTCCTGGCACCGGGGAGCTGTTTTTT. It translates to CSASPGTGELFF.

This clonotype was seen a handful of times. The rearrangement uses TRBV10-3 and TRBJ1-2, with D perhaps matching TRBD1 (6 bases). Per the germline V gene, CDR1 is ENHRY and CDR2 is SYGVKD. V was trimmed by 8 bases and J by 4 bases, leaving 20 bases between them. The CDR3 extends over 15 amino acids. For the CDR3, the DNA is TGTGCCATCGCCCGGGCCAGTTTCAGGGGCTATGGCTACACCTTC. Translation: CAIARASFRGYGYTF.

This clonotype was seen more than once but under ten times. The rearrangement uses TRBV11-1 and TRBJ1-2; D not certain. Germline V gene lookup returns CDR1 SGHAT and CDR2 FQDESV (reference sequence). The length of the CDR3 is 13 residues. Trimming removed 3 bases from V and 10 bases from J, with 15 bases in between. DNA of the CDR3: TGTGCCAGCAGCTTGAGTACGGGTGCGGTCTACACCTTC. Translation: CASSLSTGAVYTF.

This chain uses TRBV20-1 with TRBJ2-1, with 8 bases lining up with TRBD2. This CDR3 has 15 residues. In germline, CDR1 is DFQATT, CDR2 SNEGSKA (reference sequence). Trimming cost V 2 bases and J 2 bases; bases outside gene matches: 5. CDR3 in DNA: TGCAGTGCTAGACCTCTAGCGGGTACCTACAATGAGCAGTTCTTC. Its protein product is CSARPLAGTYNEQFF.

There are a few counts of this clonotype. This chain links TRBV7-8 with TRBJ2-7; D uncertain. This CDR3 region has 14 residues. CDR1 is SGHVS, CDR2 FQNEAQ, per germline. V was trimmed by 5 bases and J by 5 bases, leaving 16 bases between them. The CDR3 loop reads CASSPSYTTHEQYF. As DNA, the CDR3 is TGTGCCAGCAGCCCCAGCTACACCACCCACGAGCAGTACTTC.

This clonotype was picked up a small number of times. The J gene is TRBJ2-5, the V gene TRBV7-9, with 13 bases aligning to TRBD2. The CDR3 is 17 amino acids. The V and J ends lost 3 bases and 4 bases, in that order; junction bases with no gene match: 8. Germline loops: CDR1 SEHNR, CDR2 FQNEAQ (reference sequence). Here the CDR3 DNA reads TGTGCCAGCAGCTTCCCTGGGGGACTAGCGGGATCAGAGACCCAGTACTTC. Protein product: CASSFPGGLAGSETQYF.

V is TRBV28 and J is TRBJ2-7; D is uncertain. This CDR3 has 12 amino acids. V lost 6 bases to trimming and J lost 3 bases, with 9 bases between them. Germline V gene lookup returns CDR1 MDHEN and CDR2 SYDVKM. CDR3 protein: CASSLPHYEQYF. Written as DNA, the CDR3 is TGTGCCAGCAGCCTTCCCCACTACGAGCAGTACTTC.

This clonotype occurred a few times. The V call is TRBV7-9, the J call TRBJ2-3, with 11 positions matching TRBD2. The CDR3 covers 16 residues. Germline trimming cut 1 base from V and 2 bases from J; bases unmatched to any gene: 2. Germline loops: CDR1 SEHNR, CDR2 FQNEAQ (reference sequence). The CDR3 nucleotides read TGTGCCAGCAGCTTAGTGACTAGCGGGGTCACAGATACGCAGTATTTT. It translates to CASSLVTSGVTDTQYF.

The sample holds a few counts of this clonotype. The V call is TRBV12-3 or TRBV12-4, the J call TRBJ2-1; D not resolved. V lost 2 bases and J lost 2, with 10 bases in between. CDR3 size: 15 residues. CDR3 loop: CASSLRAYPYNEQFF. The DNA of the CDR3 is TGTGCCAGCAGTTTAAGGGCTTATCCCTACAATGAGCAGTTCTTC.

CDR3 loop: CARNRGATRNSPLHF. The CDR3 region has the DNA TGTGCCAGGAACCGGGGCGCCACACGAAATTCACCCCTCCACTTT. This chain connects TRBV12-3 or TRBV12-4 to TRBJ1-6, with D possibly TRBD1 on 5 matching bases. Trimming pared 9 bases from V and 7 bases from J, leaving 19 bases between. The CDR3 is 15 amino acids.

There are a few counts of this clonotype. The genes are TRBV7-2 and TRBJ1-5, with D possibly matching TRBD1 (6 bases). V lost 3 bases and J lost 6, with 15 bases in between. This CDR3 is built from 15 residues. Germline values: CDR1 SGHTA, CDR2 FQGNSA. CDR3 coding DNA: TGTGCCAGCAGCTTCCAGGCAACAGGGTTTCAGCCCCAGCATTTT. Amino acids: CASSFQATGFQPQHF.

This clonotype has just a few counts. CDR3 DNA: TGTGCCTGGAGTACCTCGGACAGGACAAAAGAGACCCAGTACTTC. Its protein product is CAWSTSDRTKETQYF. This chain joins TRBV30 and TRBJ2-5; TRBD1 aligns across 7 bases. Germline V gene lookup returns CDR1 GTSNPN and CDR2 SVGIG (reference sequence). The V gene end was trimmed by 2 bases and the J gene end by 3 bases; junction bases not matched to a gene: 9. The CDR3 contains 15 residues.

Turning to this clonotype: One junction end disagrees with the germline gene, perhaps due to a read error. The J gene is TRBJ1-1, the V gene TRBV4-1; a weak D match, TRBD1 (5 bases). CDR3 length equals 13 residues. Germline V gene sequence: CDR1 MGHRA, CDR2 YSYEKL. In DNA, the CDR3 is TGCGCCATCAGCCCCTCTAAGGGGTACGCAGCTTTCTTT. Translated: CAISPSKGYAAFF.

This clonotype occurred a few times. V usage is TRBV25-1 and J usage is TRBJ1-5, with no clear D. Trimming stripped 3 bases from V and 9 bases from J, with 12 bases between. The germline CDR1 and CDR2 sequences are MGHDK and SYGVNS. The CDR3 is 13 amino acids. The CDR3 DNA reads as TGTGCCAGCAGTGAGCGGGTGTGGGGGCCCCAGCATTTT. It is translated as CASSERVWGPQHF. Combining the CDR3 with reference TRBV25-1 and TRBJ1-5 gives the whole variable domain EADIYQTPRYLVIGTGKKITLECSQTMGHDKMYWYQQDPGMELHLIHYSYGVNSTEKGDLSSESTVSRIRTEHFPLTLESARPSHTSQYLCASSERVWGPQHFGDGTRLSIL.

The rearrangement joins TRBV11-2 to TRBJ1-2; D gene uncertain. Germline CDR1 SGHAT, CDR2 FQNNGV. Trimming took off 0 bases at V and 8 bases at J, with 16 bases between the two ends. The CDR3 spans 15 residues. This CDR3 is CASSLDLSRPSGYTF. The DNA of the CDR3 is TGTGCCAGCAGCTTAGATCTTTCGCGTCCTTCCGGCTACACCTTC.

This clonotype has just a few counts. The rearrangement joins TRBV6-1 to TRBJ1-2; D is ambiguous. The CDR3 spans 13 residues. Germline loops: CDR1 MNHNS, CDR2 SASEGT. Trimming took off 4 bases at V and 4 bases at J, with 10 bases between the two ends. In DNA, the CDR3 is TGTGCCAGCAGTGTGGGTCGGGCCTATGGCTACACCTTC. This translates into CASSVGRAYGYTF.

This clonotype was recorded at least ten times. The chain links TRBV5-1 to TRBJ2-7; 10 positions match TRBD1. CDR3 length equals 15 residues. Germline-derived CDR1 and CDR2 are SGHRS and YFSETQ. Trimming at V came to 2 bases and at J to 3 bases, leaving 5 bases not matched to a gene. CDR3 DNA sequence: TGCGCCAGCAGCTTCCAGACAGGGGGCCTCTACGAGCAGTACTTC. Protein product: CASSFQTGGLYEQYF. Using reference TRBV5-1 and TRBJ2-7 for the parts outside the CDR3, the full variable domain is KAGVTQTPRYLIKTRGQQVTLSCSPISGHRSVSWYQQTPGQGLQFLFEYFSETQRNKGNFPGRFSGRQFSNSRSEMNVSTLELGDSALYLCASSFQTGGLYEQYFGPGTRLTVT.

This clonotype has more than one count but fewer than ten. The gene calls are TRBV15 and TRBJ2-5; D gene uncertain. The V gene lost 5 bases and the J gene lost 4 bases, with 14 bases spanning the gap. This CDR3 comprises 14 residues. Germline V gene data show CDR1 as LNHNV and CDR2 as YYDKDF (reference sequence). This chain's CDR3 is CATSLPFGRETQYF. The DNA for the CDR3 is TGTGCCACCAGCTTACCCTTTGGCAGAGAGACCCAGTACTTC.

This chain connects TRBV7-6 to TRBJ2-7; 10 nucleotides line up with TRBD2. Trimming took 1 base from V and 6 from J; bases not matched to a gene: 3. The CDR3 extends over 14 amino acids. Germline V gene data show CDR1 as SGHVS and CDR2 as FNYEAQ. CDR3 residues: CASSLEAGGTEQYF. The CDR3 nucleotides read TGTGCCAGCAGCTTAGAAGCGGGGGGGACCGAGCAGTACTTC.

This clonotype came up a few times. CDR3 region: CAISALANVLTF. The CDR3 DNA sequence: TGTGCCATCAGTGCCCTGGCCAACGTCCTGACTTTC. The chain links TRBV10-3 to TRBJ2-6; no clear D. There are 12 residues in the CDR3. CDR1 is ENHRY, CDR2 SYGVKD, per germline. V was shortened by 4 bases and J by 6 bases, with 4 bases between the two germline ends.

The table lists this clonotype with many counts. The chain employs TRBV19 and TRBJ2-7; tentative D call: TRBD1 (5 bases). The CDR3 length is 13 residues. The germline V gene has CDR1 LNHDA and CDR2 SQIVND (reference sequence). V lost 2 bases, J lost 3 bases, and 8 bases lay in between. CDR3 nucleotides: TGTGCCAGTAGTATATCACAGGTCTACGAGCAGTACTTC. It yields the protein CASSISQVYEQYF.

This clonotype has more than one count but fewer than ten. V and J are TRBV11-2 and TRBJ2-1, with D maybe TRBD2 (6 bases). Germline assignment: CDR1 SGHAT and CDR2 FQNNGV. The CDR3 consists of 15 residues. Trimming shortened V by 6 bases and J by 1 base, and 13 bases separated the two germline ends. This CDR3 is CASRGGSGSYNEQFF. The CDR3 bases are TGTGCCAGCAGGGGGGGAAGCGGTTCCTACAATGAGCAGTTCTTC.

This chain uses TRBV2 with TRBJ2-5; D may be TRBD2 (5 bases). CDR1 is SNHLY, CDR2 FYNNEI, per germline. V shed 10 bases and J shed 2 bases, with 11 bases lying between them. The CDR3 loop spans 12 amino acids. The CDR3 is CAMERKQETQYF. CDR3 DNA: TGTGCCATGGAGCGGAAGCAAGAGACCCAGTACTTC.

This sequence joins TRBV27 and TRBJ2-3; 13 bases map to TRBD2. V was pared by 0 bases and J by 6 bases, with 9 bases of the junction left unmatched. Germline assignment: CDR1 MNHEY and CDR2 SMNVEV (reference sequence). The CDR3 sequence is 18 residues long. DNA for the CDR3: TGTGCCAGCAGTTTATCGGGGACTAGCGGGACCCTGTTGGATACGCAGTATTTT. It specifies CASSLSGTSGTLLDTQYF.

With respect to this clonotype: One junction end disagrees with the germline gene, perhaps due to a read error. The chain joins TRBV7-7 to TRBJ2-5; a weak D match, TRBD2 (6 bases). Germline V lookup: CDR1 SSHAT, CDR2 FNYEAQ (reference sequence). There are 12 residues in the CDR3. DNA of the CDR3: TGTGCTAGCAGCAACGGGGGAGAGACCCAGTACTTC. Translating it yields CASSNGGETQYF.

The chain is built from TRBV20-1 and TRBJ2-2; tentatively, D is TRBD1 or TRBD2 (5 bases each). Germline V CDR1 and CDR2: DFQATT, SNEGSKA (reference sequence). V was trimmed by 7 bases and J by 1 base, leaving 16 bases between them. This CDR3 region has 15 residues. In nucleotides, the CDR3 is TGCAGTGTTAGTACCCAGGGAGAGAACACCGGGGAGCTGTTTTTT. Amino acids: CSVSTQGENTGELFF.